Sequencing of this T cell receptor (beta chain) was carried out in a study of blood T cells in healthy people across ages. This CDR3 has 11 residues. Germline assignment: CDR1 DFQATT and CDR2 SNEGSKA (reference sequence). Overall study findings and caveats: TCR beta diversity per million T cells fell roughly linearly with age. Nothing was known about donor CMV status, and this possibly confounded expanded clonotype changes.

As for this clonotype: Its target is unknown.

A J-beta primer mix and a sample-barcoded 5' primer were used in a second PCR of roughly 6 to 11 cycles. TCRdb fed the 5' RACE reads into MiXCR, producing one record per CDR3 protein. The sample holds about a million distinct CDR3 sequences, about two fifths seen once. The sequenced material came from blood. The receptor was isolated from a man younger than 35 in good health. The rearrangement joins TRBV20-1 to TRBJ2-4; D call uncertain. The DNA end is more similar to TRBJ2-7, so the J call may be wrong. As DNA, the CDR3 is TGCAGTGCTAGTCCCAACTACGAGCAGTACTTC. The encoded protein is CSASPNYEQYF.